This T cell receptor (beta chain) originates from a study of beta chain features in type 1 diabetes. With respect to this clone: Its antigen is not identified.

Reverse transcription of all isolated RNA meant that expressed TCRB transcripts were sequenced. Libraries were prepared by immunoSEQ multiplex PCR; TCRdb keeps only in-frame clonotypes and omits some of them. The sample comprises about 620,000 clones, about 16% of which are singletons, and approximately 0.087% rests with the top ten. The CDR3 extends over 12 amino acids. Germline CDR1 is MDHEN and CDR2 is SYDVKM. The V gene lost 10 bases and the J gene lost 0 bases, with 7 bases spanning the gap. Study conclusions and caveats: The study found that naive, central memory and Treg TCRB repertoires appeared more similar in patients than in healthy donors. HLA effects on TCRB rearrangement stayed unresolved here. Significant though moderate, a shortening of TCRB CDR3s appeared in all four CD4+ subsets of Type 1 diabetes patients. VDJ junctions from type 1 diabetes patients carried fewer insertions and larger deletions.

J is TRBJ2-1 and V is TRBV28, with unresolved D. The TCR was taken from a man between 18 and 35 years old in good health. The specimen sequenced was naive CD4+ T cells from blood. CDR3 nucleotide sequence: TGTGCCACCAGGAGCTCCTACAATGAGCAGTTCTTC. It specifies CATRSSYNEQFF. Based on the CDR3 plus reference TRBV28 and TRBJ2-1, the full variable domain is DVKVTQSSRYLVKRTGEKVFLECVQDMDHENMFWYRQDPGLGLRLIYFSYDVKMKEKGDIPEGYSVSREKKERFSLILESASTNQTSMYLCATRSSYNEQFFGPGTRLTVL.